Listed below are T cell receptor beta chains from one sample, sequenced in a study of PD-1 blockade in mismatch repair-deficient tumors. Only in-frame clones appear in the TCRdb table, and some are missing; sequencing was by immunoSEQ multiplex PCR. The sample holds some 66,000 clones, 88% seen once. This specimen was peripheral blood, taken 52 weeks after starting pembrolizumab. These TCRs come from an adult with mismatch repair-deficient cancer. The CDR3 runs from the conserved cysteine through the conserved F or W. A D gene is named only where the DNA matches it firmly. Not every row has a clone size; where given, it reads once, few, many or a size class.

clone_size	v_call	d_call	j_call	cdr3_nt	cdr3_aa
.	TRBV2	TRBD1	TRBJ1-2	TGTGCCAGCAGTCCCGGGACAGACTCTTATGGCTACACCTTC	CASSPGTDSYGYTF
.	TRBV25-1	TRBD2	TRBJ2-7	TGTGCCAGCCTCCTAGCGGGAGGGCCCTACGAGCAGTACTTC	CASLLAGGPYEQYF
.	TRBV10-3	TRBD2	TRBJ2-7	TGTGCCATCACCCCGACTAGCGGGAGCTGGTACGAGCAGTACTTC	CAITPTSGSWYEQYF
.	TRBV28	TRBD1	TRBJ1-5	TGTGCCAGCAACGCGGACAGGGAGAATCAGCCCCAGCATTTT	CASNADRENQPQHF
.	TRBV27	TRBD2	TRBJ2-5	TGTGCCAGCAGTTTAGGGGGACTAGCGGGAGGAGAGACCCAGTACTTC	CASSLGGLAGGETQYF
.	TRBV9	.	TRBJ1-3	TGTGCCAGCAGCGTAGCAGTTAGCTCTGGAAACACCATATATTTT	CASSVAVSSGNTIYF
.	TRBV7-2	.	TRBJ2-2	TGTGCCAGCAGCTTAAGATACAAATACACCGGGGAGCTGTTTTTT	CASSLRYKYTGELFF
.	TRBV11-2	TRBD2	TRBJ2-3	TGTGCCAGCAGCTTGGGCGGGAGAATGGGATTTAGCACAGATACGCAGTATTTT	CASSLGGRMGFSTDTQYF
.	TRBV5-1	.	TRBJ2-5	TGCGCCAGCAGCTTGGTGCCGGGTCAAGAGACCCAGTACTTC	CASSLVPGQETQYF
.	TRBV19	.	TRBJ2-7	TGTGCCAGTAGTATGGTTGCAGGTCCATCCTACGAGCAGTACTTC	CASSMVAGPSYEQYF
once	TRBV28	.	TRBJ2-7	TGTGCCAGCAGTTTCGATAGGGAGGTGAAGTACGAGCAGTACTTC	CASSFDREVKYEQYF
.	TRBV11-3	.	TRBJ2-1	TGTGCCAGCAGCCCCTTAGCTGCGGGGCCCTACAATGAGCAGTTCTTC	CASSPLAAGPYNEQFF
.	TRBV2	.	TRBJ2-1	TGTGCCAGCAGTCATCGTTATCCGGGACGGAAATACAATGAGCAGTTCTTC	CASSHRYPGRKYNEQFF
.	TRBV30	.	TRBJ1-5	TGTGCCTGGAGTGTACTAGAAGGGCCCCAGCATTTT	CAWSVLEGPQHF
.	TRBV7-9	.	TRBJ2-7	TGTGCCAGCAGTCCGGATGACGAGCAGTACTTC	CASSPDDEQYF
.	TRBV7-8	TRBD1	TRBJ2-7	TGTGCCAGCAGCTTAGCCCGGGACAGGGCTTACGAGCAGTACTTC	CASSLARDRAYEQYF
.	TRBV28	TRBD2	TRBJ2-2	TGTGCCAGCAGTCTGAAAGGTAGCGGGCTCAACACCGGGGAGCTGTTTTTT	CASSLKGSGLNTGELFF
.	TRBV18	.	TRBJ2-7	TGTGCCAGCTCACCCCCCCGGGCGGCCTTCTACGAGCAGTACTTC	CASSPPRAAFYEQYF
.	TRBV5-1	TRBD2	TRBJ2-7	TGCGCCAGCAGCCCCGTTTATCTAGCGGGAGGGCATTTTAAGGTCTACGAGCAGTACTTC	CASSPVYLAGGHFKVYEQYF
.	TRBV7-9	.	TRBJ2-7	TGTGCCAGCAGCCCCCGACGGGACTACGAGCAGTACTTC	CASSPRRDYEQYF
few	TRBV11-1	.	TRBJ2-5	TGTGCCAGCAGCTTGATACAAGAGACCCAGTACTTC	CASSLIQETQYF
.	TRBV2	TRBD1	TRBJ2-7	TGTGCCAGCATCAGTATCGGACAGGGTCTGGGCGAGCAGTACTTC	CASISIGQGLGEQYF
.	TRBV7-7	.	TRBJ2-5	TGTGCTAGCAGCTTAGGCCCTGCGTCCCAAGAGACCCAGTACTTC	CASSLGPASQETQYF
.	TRBV5-8	.	TRBJ1-1	TGTGCCAGCAGCTTGGGGGTTGAAGCTTTCTTT	CASSLGVEAFF
.	TRBV27	TRBD2	TRBJ2-7	TGTGCCAGCAGTTTAACGGGAGGGCCCGGTCACGAGCAGTACTTC	CASSLTGGPGHEQYF
.	TRBV19	.	TRBJ2-5	TGTGCCAGTAGTATTGGTCAAGAGACCCAGTACTTC	CASSIGQETQYF
.	TRBV6-5	.	TRBJ1-1	TGTGCCAGCAGTTACGGACAGCCCCAGACTGAAGCTTTCTTT	CASSYGQPQTEAFF
.	TRBV10-2	.	TRBJ2-7	TGCGCCAGCAGCTCTAGGTACGAGCAGTACTTC	CASSSRYEQYF
.	TRBV19	.	TRBJ2-1	TGTGCCAGTAGTATAGGGAGAGGGGCCGAGGGCTACAATGAGCAGTTCTTC	CASSIGRGAEGYNEQFF
.	TRBV28	.	TRBJ2-7	TGTGCCAGCAGTTTGCCCAGGGGCGCCTACGAGCAGTACTTC	CASSLPRGAYEQYF
once	TRBV28	.	TRBJ1-1	TGTGCCAGCAGTCTTACCCTTTTGGGGGACACTGAAGCTTTCTTT	CASSLTLLGDTEAFF
.	TRBV18	.	TRBJ2-5	TGTGCCAGCTCACCGTCCCAAGAGACCCAGTACTTC	CASSPSQETQYF
.	TRBV19	TRBD2	TRBJ2-1	TGTGCCAGTAGTAGCCCGCGGACTAGCGGGAGTGGGAACAATGAGCAGTTCTTC	CASSSPRTSGSGNNEQFF
.	TRBV7-9	.	TRBJ1-1	TGTGCCAGCAGCTTAGCAGACCCTTTATACACTGAAGCTTTCTTT	CASSLADPLYTEAFF
.	TRBV30	.	TRBJ2-3	TGTGCCTGGTCGAGGTGGGGGACTGGCACAGATACGCAGTATTTT	CAWSRWGTGTDTQYF
.	TRBV10-2	.	TRBJ1-3	TGCGCCAGCAAGAGGGAACAAAGCTCTGGAAACACCATATATTTT	CASKREQSSGNTIYF
.	TRBV6-1	.	TRBJ2-1	TGTGCCAGCACTCTACGGGTCGCCTCCTACAATGAGCAGTTCTTC	CASTLRVASYNEQFF
once	TRBV25-1	.	TRBJ2-3	TGTGCCAGCAGTGAATCCACTCATACGCAGTATTTT	CASSESTHTQYF
.	TRBV19	.	TRBJ2-1	TGTGCCAGTAGTCCAGGGGTGGGAGTGGAGGTTGAGCAGTTCTTC	CASSPGVGVEVEQFF
.	TRBV27	.	TRBJ2-2	TGTGCCAGCAGTTTAAGTAGAAAGAACACCGGGGAGCTGTTTTTT	CASSLSRKNTGELFF
.	TRBV4-3	.	TRBJ2-1	TGCGCCAGCAGCCAAGATGGTGGAAAAAATGAGCAGTTCTTC	CASSQDGGKNEQFF
.	TRBV27	TRBD1	TRBJ2-7	TGTGCCAGCAGTTATTACAGGGGCCCCTACGAGCAGTACTTC	CASSYYRGPYEQYF